The 31 T cell receptor beta chains listed next were all sequenced from one sample in a study of OX40 agonist ivuxolimab in advanced cancers. The repertoire was sequenced with immunoSEQ multiplex PCR; TCRdb's copy has only in-frame clones and lacks some. Among about 83,000 clones listed, approximately 91% were seen once. The sample consisted of CD4+ or CD8+ T cells sorted from blood, taken in a trial of the OX40 agonist ivuxolimab. These receptors all come from an adult with an advanced solid tumor such as melanoma, head and neck, liver or kidney cancer.

The table lists this clone with a count of one. The rearrangement links TRBV4-1 to TRBJ1-2; 9 bases match TRBD1. From germline, CDR1 is MGHRA and CDR2 YSYEKL. V was clipped by 0 bases and J by 1 base; unmatched bases: 6. This CDR3 comprises 17 residues. CDR3 residues: CASSQDPGQGSNYGYTF. CDR3 coding DNA: TGCGCCAGCAGCCAAGATCCGGGACAGGGAAGTAACTATGGCTACACCTTC.

This chain uses TRBV5-5 with TRBJ2-2; D is possibly TRBD1 (6 bases). Germline V lookup: CDR1 SGHKS, CDR2 YYEKEE (reference sequence). There are 14 residues in the CDR3. Trimming took off 4 bases at V and 6 bases at J, with 13 bases between the two ends. The DNA for the CDR3 is TGTGCCAGCAGCCGGACAGAACCCGCCGGGGAGCTGTTTTTT. Protein: CASSRTEPAGELFF. Variable domain in full (rest from reference TRBV5-5 and TRBJ2-2): DAGVTQSPTHLIKTRGQQVTLRCSPISGHKSVSWYQQVLGQGPQFIFQYYEKEERGRGNFPDRFSARQFPNYSSELNVNALLLGDSALYLCASSRTEPAGELFFGEGSRLTVL.

The chain links TRBV19 to TRBJ1-5; 8 positions agree with TRBD1. J gave up 6 bases and V 5 bases, and 6 bases lay outside the gene matches. CDR3 length equals 14 residues. CDR1 and CDR2 (germline): LNHDA, SQIVND (reference sequence). CDR3 nucleotide sequence: TGTGCCAGTAGTGCCGGACAGGGCTTTCAGCCCCAGCATTTT. Translating it yields CASSAGQGFQPQHF.

This chain uses TRBV19 with TRBJ1-4, with D possibly matching TRBD1 (5 bases). This CDR3 is 20 amino acids long. Looked up from germline, CDR1 is LNHDA and CDR2 is SQIVND (reference sequence). With 3 bases removed from V and 3 bases from J, the gap between germline ends came to 26 bases. DNA of the CDR3: TGTGCCAGTAGTATGAATCTGAGACAGACGGGGGGGACGGCTAATGAAAAACTGTTTTTT. Encoded protein: CASSMNLRQTGGTANEKLFF.

A word on this clone: Other nucleotide sequences in the sample specify the same CDR3. The J gene is TRBJ1-1, the V gene TRBV5-1; 9 nucleotides align to TRBD1. This CDR3 contains 14 residues. The trim removed 3 bases at V and 2 bases at J, leaving 2 bases unmatched. CDR1 and CDR2 from the germline V gene are SGHRS and YFSETQ. DNA for the CDR3: TGCGCCAGCAGCTCGACAGGGGGAAACACTGAAGCTTTCTTT. It encodes CASSSTGGNTEAFF.

The V call is TRBV27, the J call TRBJ2-5, with TRBD2 identical over 12 bases. The ends lost 9 bases at V and 1 base at J; junction bases unmatched: 9. Per germline, CDR1 MNHEY and CDR2 SMNVEV (reference sequence). The CDR3 contains 16 residues. CDR3 region: CASSGLAGGAQETQYF. The DNA for the CDR3 is TGTGCCAGTTCGGGGCTAGCGGGGGGGGCCCAAGAGACCCAGTACTTC.

This clone was recorded once. V usage is TRBV6-5 and J usage is TRBJ1-1; possibly TRBD1 for D (6 bases). Looked up from germline, CDR1 is MNHEY and CDR2 is SVGAGI. V lost 6 bases to trimming and J lost 1 base, with 15 bases between them. The length of the CDR3 is 15 residues. The CDR3 bases are TGTGCCAGCAGGGGGACTCACAGGGAGAACACTGAAGCTTTCTTT. Its protein is CASRGTHRENTEAFF.

The chain combines TRBV27 with TRBJ1-2, with TRBD1 identical over 7 bases. The CDR3 is 14 residues long. Germline-derived CDR1 and CDR2 are MNHEY and SMNVEV (reference sequence). V lost 6 bases and J lost 4; bases outside the gene matches: 8. The CDR3 sequence: CASRRDSNLYGYTF. CDR3 in DNA: TGTGCCAGCAGAAGGGACAGCAACCTCTATGGCTACACCTTC.

The chain joins TRBV4-1 to TRBJ2-7, with TRBD2 as a possible D gene (6 bases). The germline gives CDR1 MGHRA, CDR2 YSYEKL. The CDR3 is 16 residues long. Between the trimmed V and J ends, which lost 4 bases and 2 bases, there was a span of 18 bases. The CDR3: CASSRAPGASPYEQYF. CDR3 DNA: TGCGCCAGCAGCCGAGCACCGGGAGCTAGCCCCTACGAGCAGTACTTC.

The chain employs TRBV11-3 and TRBJ1-4, with D possibly matching TRBD1 (5 bases). Germline V gene data show CDR1 as SGHNT and CDR2 as YENEEA. CDR3 length: 16 residues. Trimming pared 8 bases from V and 0 bases from J, leaving 16 bases between. CDR3 nucleotides: TGTGCCAGCCCTGTCTCGACAGACCCAACTAATGAAAAACTGTTTTTT. As protein: CASPVSTDPTNEKLFF.

This chain uses TRBV6-5 with TRBJ2-1, with TRBD1 identical over 7 bases. V shed 7 bases and J 3 bases; nucleotides not matched to a gene: 9. Germline V gives CDR1 MNHEY, CDR2 SVGAGI. This CDR3 has 15 residues. This CDR3 reads CASTTDRAGYNEQFF. CDR3 nucleotides: TGTGCCAGCACCACCGACAGGGCGGGCTACAATGAGCAGTTCTTC.

The DNA of the CDR3 is TGTGCCAGCAGTCCCTCCTCAGTCGGGAGGAGCGACTATGGCTACACCTTC. Protein: CASSPSSVGRSDYGYTF. The V and J genes are TRBV27 and TRBJ1-2; no firm D call. CDR1 is MNHEY, CDR2 SMNVEV, per germline (reference sequence). The length of the CDR3 is 17 residues. Trimming cost V 5 bases and J 3 bases, with 22 bases left between them.

The chain is built from TRBV5-1 and TRBJ2-2; TRBD2 agrees at 13 bases. Per the germline V gene, CDR1 is SGHRS and CDR2 is YFSETQ. The CDR3 has 15 amino acids. With 5 bases clipped from V and 8 bases from J, the junction kept 6 bases outside the gene matches. The CDR3 nucleotides are TGCGCCAGCAGGACTAGCGGGGGGCCGATGGGGGAGCTGTTTTTT. Translated, it gives CASRTSGGPMGELFF.

This clone was picked up one time. The rearrangement links TRBV23-1 to TRBJ1-4; D may be TRBD1 (6 bases). TRBV23-1 belongs to the ORF category, with a function that is uncertain. The V end was cut by 4 bases, the J end by 6 bases, with 12 bases between. CDR3 size: 14 residues. CDR3 DNA sequence: TGCGCCAGCAGTCTTACGGACAGTCATGAAAAACTGTTTTTT. This codes for CASSLTDSHEKLFF.

This clone has more than one count but fewer than ten. This rearrangement joins TRBV18 to TRBJ1-4; the match to TRBD1 covers 8 bases. The ends lost 4 bases at V and 8 bases at J; junction bases unmatched: 3. The length of the CDR3 is 13 residues. Germline lookup yields CDR1 KGHSH and CDR2 LQKENI. For the CDR3, the DNA is TGTGCCAGCTCACTGGGACAGGCAGAAAAACTGTTTTTT. Protein product: CASSLGQAEKLFF.

V is TRBV30 and J is TRBJ1-2; TRBD1 is a possible D gene (6 bases). Per germline, CDR1 GTSNPN and CDR2 SVGIG (reference sequence). CDR3 length: 13 residues. Trimming cost V 4 bases and J 2 bases, with 11 bases left between them. Here the CDR3 DNA reads TGTGCCTGGACCCCAGACAGGAACTATGGCTACACCTTC. Protein sequence: CAWTPDRNYGYTF.

This CDR3 reads CASSGTSGPDTQYF. The CDR3 bases are TGCGCCAGCAGTGGTACAAGCGGGCCCGATACGCAGTATTTT. V and J are TRBV10-2 and TRBJ2-3, with D maybe TRBD2 (6 bases). CDR1 and CDR2 (germline): WSHSY, SAAADI. V was clipped by 4 bases and J by 6 bases, with 14 bases between them. The CDR3 spans 14 residues.

The rearrangement joins TRBV21-1 to TRBJ2-5; the listed D gene, TRBD2, was not tested against the DNA. TRBV21-1 is a known pseudogene. The CDR3 sequence is 16 residues long. CDR3 region: CASSKAGLRCQETQYF. In DNA, the CDR3 is TGTGCCAGCAGCAAAGCTGGGTTGAGGTGCCAAGAGACCCAGTACTTC.

The J gene is TRBJ2-5, the V gene TRBV9, with 9 positions matching TRBD2. Germline V lookup: CDR1 SGDLS, CDR2 YYNGEE. Trimming at V came to 1 base and at J to 5 bases, leaving 15 bases not matched to a gene. This CDR3 has 18 amino acids. CDR3 bases: TGTGCCAGCAGCGTAAGTTCCCTCGGGGTAGCGGGAGAGGAGACCCAGTACTTC. Translating it yields CASSVSSLGVAGEETQYF.

This rearrangement joins TRBV9 to TRBJ2-1; TRBD2 matches at 10 bases. V lost 5 bases and J lost 4; bases outside the gene matches: 6. Germline CDR1 SGDLS, CDR2 YYNGEE. This CDR3 is built from 15 residues. The DNA of the CDR3 is TGTGCCAGCAGGATCGGACTAGCGGAATACAATGAGCAGTTCTTC. Protein sequence: CASRIGLAEYNEQFF.

This sequence joins TRBV6-5 and TRBJ2-7; no reliable D call. The V gene lost 3 bases and the J gene lost 6 bases, with 6 bases spanning the gap. Germline V gene sequence: CDR1 MNHEY, CDR2 SVGAGI. This CDR3 is built from 11 residues. Here the CDR3 reads CASSYLIEQYF. The CDR3 DNA sequence: TGTGCCAGCAGTTATTTAATCGAGCAGTACTTC.

The rearrangement links TRBV30 to TRBJ1-1, with 10 positions matching TRBD1. V gave up 6 bases and J gave up 0 bases; unmatched junction bases: 7. The CDR3 has 15 residues. Germline V gives CDR1 GTSNPN, CDR2 SVGIG (reference sequence). CDR3 bases: TGTGCCTGCTACAGGACAGGGGGGCTGAACACTGAAGCTTTCTTT. Translation: CACYRTGGLNTEAFF.

This clone was observed once. This sequence joins TRBV27 and TRBJ2-2, with 9 bases fitting TRBD2. V was pared by 2 bases and J by 0 bases, with 4 bases of the junction left unmatched. The CDR3 is made up of 17 amino acids. Germline assignment: CDR1 MNHEY and CDR2 SMNVEV (reference sequence). DNA of the CDR3: TGTGCCAGCAGTTTACTTGGACTAGCGTCGAACACCGGGGAGCTGTTTTTT. Protein sequence: CASSLLGLASNTGELFF.

This chain links TRBV29-1 with TRBJ1-2; 8 bases line up with TRBD1. The CDR3 extends over 12 amino acids. Germline V lookup: CDR1 SQVTM, CDR2 ANQGSEA. Germline trimming cut 4 bases from V and 8 bases from J; bases unmatched to any gene: 6. Written as DNA, the CDR3 is TGCAGCGTTGGTCAGGGGGCGCGGGGCTACACCTTC. It specifies CSVGQGARGYTF.

CDR3 nucleotides: TGTGCCAGCAGTTATTCGGGACAGGTCTATGGCTACACCTTC. Its protein is CASSYSGQVYGYTF. The V and J genes are TRBV6-6 and TRBJ1-2; 8 positions match TRBD1. Germline loops: CDR1 MNHNY, CDR2 SVGAGI (reference sequence). The CDR3 runs 14 residues. Trimming cost V 3 bases and J 4 bases; bases outside gene matches: 4.

This clone has just a few counts. The chain joins TRBV10-3 to TRBJ1-6; unclear D gene. The V gene lost 7 bases and the J gene lost 7 bases, with 11 bases spanning the gap. The germline gives CDR1 ENHRY, CDR2 SYGVKD. This CDR3 has 13 residues. CDR3 nucleotide sequence: TGTGCCATCAAGGCACAGTTAAATTCACCCCTCCACTTT. Its translation: CAIKAQLNSPLHF.

The rearrangement joins TRBV11-3 to TRBJ2-5, with D possibly being TRBD2 (6 bases). The ends were cut back, 2 bases at V and 5 bases at J, with 12 bases in the middle. Germline CDR1 reads SGHNT; CDR2 reads YENEEA. CDR3 size: 14 residues. DNA of the CDR3: TGTGCCAGCAGCTTAACGGCCGGAGGGGAGACCCAGTACTTC. It specifies CASSLTAGGETQYF.

The rearrangement links TRBV19 to TRBJ1-2; weak D call: TRBD1 (5 bases). The germline CDR1 and CDR2 sequences are LNHDA and SQIVND (reference sequence). V lost 5 bases and J lost 2, with 18 bases in between. CDR3 length: 16 amino acids. The CDR3 reads CASSPRWGGENYGYTF. CDR3 DNA sequence: TGTGCCAGTAGTCCGAGGTGGGGCGGGGAGAACTATGGCTACACCTTC.

The chain couples TRBV5-1 to TRBJ2-3; 7 nucleotides align to TRBD2. J gave up 6 bases and V 4 bases, and 14 bases lay outside the gene matches. The CDR3 spans 16 residues. Germline CDR1 and CDR2: SGHRS and YFSETQ. CDR3 residues: CASSPPLDLAADTQYF. In DNA form, the CDR3 reads TGCGCCAGCAGCCCACCGTTGGATCTAGCGGCCGATACGCAGTATTTT.

The chain links TRBV25-1 to TRBJ2-6, with D unclear. The CDR3 is 12 amino acids. Trimming left V 4 bases short and J 3 bases short, with 1 base between. CDR1 is MGHDK, CDR2 SYGVNS, per germline. DNA for the CDR3: TGTGCCAGCAGTGTTGGGGCCAACGTCCTGACTTTC. The encoded protein is CASSVGANVLTF.

The genes are TRBV19 and TRBJ2-2; 10 bases match TRBD2. The J segment lost 7 bases and the V segment lost 7 bases, leaving 9 bases of the junction unmatched. This CDR3 has 15 residues. Germline-derived CDR1 and CDR2 are LNHDA and SQIVND (reference sequence). The CDR3 DNA reads TGTGCCAGTATCCCTAGCGGGAGTGGAGGCGGGGAGCTGTTTTTT. This codes for CASIPSGSGGGELFF.